The 11 T cell receptor beta chains presented below share a single source sample, sequenced in a study of OX40 agonist ivuxolimab in advanced cancers. Some clones are missing from TCRdb's copy, which holds only in-frame ones; the method was immunoSEQ multiplex PCR. The sample includes about 68,000 clones, about 79% of them seen just once. Sequenced here: CD4+ or CD8+ T cells sorted from blood, sampled in a trial of the OX40 agonist ivuxolimab. These receptors all come from an adult with an advanced solid tumor such as melanoma, head and neck, liver or kidney cancer.

Only a few counts were recorded for this clone. The chain recombines TRBV28 with TRBJ1-5; D gene uncertain. V was trimmed by 3 bases and J by 0 bases, leaving 12 bases between them. The CDR3 runs to 16 residues. CDR1 and CDR2 (germline): MDHEN, SYDVKM. The CDR3 here is CASSLGIGTSNQPQHF. The CDR3 nucleotides read TGTGCCAGCAGTTTGGGAATAGGCACTAGCAATCAGCCCCAGCATTTT.

This clone occurred once. This chain connects TRBV11-3 to TRBJ1-5; possible D gene TRBD1, 6 bases. V lost 1 base and J lost 0, with 13 bases in between. Germline lookup yields CDR1 SGHNT and CDR2 YENEEA. The length of the CDR3 is 17 residues. The CDR3 spells CASSLGRQVYSNQPQHF. Here the CDR3 DNA reads TGTGCCAGCAGCTTAGGGAGACAGGTCTATAGCAATCAGCCCCAGCATTTT.

V gene TRBV7-7 combines with J gene TRBJ2-5; D is possibly TRBD2 (5 bases). Germline V CDR1 and CDR2: SSHAT, FNYEAQ (reference sequence). CDR3 length: 15 amino acids. V lost 1 base and J 4 bases, leaving 13 bases between the germline ends. CDR3 region: CASSLVPGIGETQYF. CDR3 DNA: TGTGCCAGCAGCTTAGTCCCCGGGATAGGAGAGACCCAGTACTTC.

In this sample, this clone turned up once. The CDR3 DNA reads as TGTGCCAGCAGCGTCGGGCAGGGGGCCTCTCGAATCACAGATACGCAGTATTTT. It specifies CASSVGQGASRITDTQYF. The genes are TRBV9 and TRBJ2-3, with 8 bases identical to TRBD1. The germline CDR1 and CDR2 sequences are SGDLS and YYNGEE. V was clipped by 2 bases and J by 2 bases; unmatched bases: 13. The CDR3 contains 18 residues.

The chain is built from TRBV6-5 and TRBJ2-5, with D unclear. V was trimmed by 0 bases and J by 7 bases, leaving 12 bases between them. The CDR3 spans 14 residues. The germline V gene encodes CDR1 MNHEY and CDR2 SVGAGI. CDR3 in DNA: TGTGCCAGCAGTTACTCGTTGCCGGTGGGGACCCAGTACTTC. Protein sequence: CASSYSLPVGTQYF.

The chain is built from TRBV28 and TRBJ2-7, with D possibly being TRBD2 (5 bases). V gave up 6 bases and J gave up 0 bases, with 15 bases separating them. Germline-derived CDR1 and CDR2 are MDHEN and SYDVKM. The CDR3 covers 15 residues. CDR3 DNA: TGTGCCAGCAGCCCTACATGGGAGAGCTCCTACGAGCAGTACTTC. This sequence encodes CASSPTWESSYEQYF.

The CDR3 here is CASSPAVGALHF. For the CDR3, the DNA is TGTGCCAGCAGCCCGGCCGTTGGGGCCCTCCACTTT. J is TRBJ1-6 and V is TRBV7-2; D ambiguous. Per germline, CDR1 SGHTA and CDR2 FQGNSA. The CDR3 totals 12 residues. V lost 5 bases to trimming and J lost 14 bases, with 13 bases between them.

This clone showed up just a few times. The V call is TRBV5-8, the J call TRBJ2-5; no firm D call. Looked up from germline, CDR1 is SGHTS and CDR2 is YDEGEE. V was cut by 0 bases and J by 7 bases, with 10 bases left in between. The CDR3 has 13 amino acids. The CDR3 bases are TGTGCCAGCAGCTTGGACGGCACGCGGACCCAGTACTTC. Amino acids: CASSLDGTRTQYF.

The chain is built from TRBV4-3 and TRBJ1-5; 9 nucleotides agree with TRBD1. Trimming removed 4 bases from V and 4 bases from J; junction bases left unmatched: 2. The CDR3 totals 14 residues. CDR1 is LGHNA and CDR2 is YSLEER in the germline V gene. The DNA of the CDR3 is TGCGCCAGCAGCCCCGGACAGGGGAATCAGCCCCAGCATTTT. Its protein is CASSPGQGNQPQHF.

V is TRBV4-3 and J is TRBJ2-7; unclear D gene. The V gene's germline CDR1 is LGHNA and CDR2 YSLEER. V lost 1 base and J lost 2, with 9 bases in between. The CDR3 extends over 14 amino acids. CDR3 loop: CASSQVPETYEQYF. CDR3 sequence (DNA): TGCGCCAGCAGCCAAGTTCCAGAGACCTACGAGCAGTACTTC.

The gene calls are TRBV9 and TRBJ2-2, with D tentatively TRBD2 (6 bases). The V end was cut by 3 bases, the J end by 4 bases, with 19 bases between. CDR3 length: 17 amino acids. Germline V lookup: CDR1 SGDLS, CDR2 YYNGEE. The CDR3 spells CASSAQWGGQFTGELFF. The CDR3 bases are TGTGCCAGCAGCGCGCAGTGGGGAGGCCAGTTCACCGGGGAGCTGTTTTTT.